This TCR beta chain is drawn from a study of blood T cell repertoires in COVID-19 (dated by TCRdb to 2018 to 2021). About the full investigation: Samples covering the acute and convalescent phases of COVID-19 were provided by collaborators in the United States, Italy and Spain. The repertoires were released in a freely available public database meant as a resource for research on the immune response to SARS-CoV-2. Where available, HLA class I and class II types were taken from metadata supplied by the sample provider and were not determined by assay-based typing. Samples came from the ongoing ImmuneRACE study (first 160 participants) plus 1,254 subjects from 6 global collaborators. The sample metadata nearly always contained a de-identified subject ID, COVID-19 status, age in years and sex. The dataset comprised deeply sampled blood TCRbeta repertoires from subjects exposed to, actively infected with, or recovered from COVID-19. The material from the prospective study consisted of cDNA or gDNA derived from T cells, B-cell-depleted T cells, or PBMCs.

TCRbeta CDR3 regions were amplified from genomic DNA using the immunoSEQ Assay, a bias-controlled multiplex PCR. On the authors' methods: The number of nucleated cells in each sample was estimated from the amplification of reference gene primers within the assay. Sequence reads were collapsed and filtered to measure the absolute abundance of every unique TCRbeta CDR3 rearrangement. Productive Simpson clonality was computed per sample as the square root of Simpson's diversity index over productive rearrangements. TCRdb's version of the immuneACCESS table is confined to in-frame rearrangements and falls short of the full clone set. An unresolved V gene accounts for under half of the shortfall where checked; the remainder is of unknown origin. D and trimming come from the DNA, and the V and J calls and clone size come from that table. This sample gives roughly 230,000 clones in total; 70% to 90% of them show up just once. The leading ten clones occupy 0.98% of the sample.

The collaborating institutions used their own protocols to collect whole blood in K2EDTA tubes. For TCRbeta analysis, collaborators shipped samples in one of three forms: frozen whole blood, isolated PBMCs, or DNA extracted from either of those sample types. The investigation overall reported the following: The quantity of clinical and demographic metadata differed by source and by participant and was supplied without curation.

Worth noting for this clone: There is no known antigen for this receptor. One base away there is no much larger clone; base qualities are not given.

The CDR3 spans 14 residues, from the cysteine through the phenylalanine. The read is trimmed to its CDR3 DNA, 42 bases read in frame from base 1. CDR1 and CDR2 were assigned from the germline V gene as MNHEY and SVGAGI. V trim: 6 bases; J trim: 3 bases; unmatched bases: 7. The sequence links TRBV6-5 to TRBJ2-7; the central 8 bases match TRBD1. The receptor was isolated from a man aged 40-50 years with acute or convalescent COVID-19. Sequenced sample: peripheral blood. The CDR3 loop reads CASRTTGDVYEQYF. The bases read TGTGCCAGCAGGACGACAGGGGACGTCTACGAGCAGTACTTC.